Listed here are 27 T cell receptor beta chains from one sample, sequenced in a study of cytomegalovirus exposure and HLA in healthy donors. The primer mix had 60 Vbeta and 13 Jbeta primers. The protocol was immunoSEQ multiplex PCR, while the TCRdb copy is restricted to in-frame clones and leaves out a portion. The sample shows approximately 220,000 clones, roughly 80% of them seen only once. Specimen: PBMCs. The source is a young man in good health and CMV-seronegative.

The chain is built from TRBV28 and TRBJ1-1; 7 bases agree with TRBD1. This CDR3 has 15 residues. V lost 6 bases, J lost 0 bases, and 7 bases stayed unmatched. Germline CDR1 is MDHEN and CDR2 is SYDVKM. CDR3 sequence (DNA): TGTGCCAGCAGGTCCTCGACAGGGATGAACACTGAAGCTTTCTTT. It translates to CASRSSTGMNTEAFF.

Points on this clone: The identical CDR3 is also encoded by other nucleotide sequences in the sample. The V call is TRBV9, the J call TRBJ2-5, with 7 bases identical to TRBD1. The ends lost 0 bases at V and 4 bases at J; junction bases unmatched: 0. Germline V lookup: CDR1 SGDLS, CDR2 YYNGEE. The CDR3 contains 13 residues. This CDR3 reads CASSVAGGETQYF. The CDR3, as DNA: TGTGCCAGCAGCGTAGCAGGGGGAGAGACCCAGTACTTC. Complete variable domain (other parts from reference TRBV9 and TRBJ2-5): DSGVTQTPKHLITATGQRVTLRCSPRSGDLSVYWYQQSLDQGLQFLIQYYNGEERAKGNILERFSAQQFPDLHSELNLSSLELGDSALYFCASSVAGGETQYFGPGTRLLVL.

Here the CDR3 DNA reads TGTGCCATCAGTGAGTCAGGCGGGGGGTTCCAAGAGACCCAGTACTTC. Translation: CAISESGGGFQETQYF. The V and J genes are TRBV10-3 and TRBJ2-5, with 8 bases that match TRBD2. V lost 0 bases, J lost 1 base, and 4 bases stayed unmatched. Per the germline V gene, CDR1 is ENHRY and CDR2 is SYGVKD. This CDR3 comprises 16 residues.

The CDR3: CASSFITSGSEAFF. The CDR3 DNA reads as TGTGCCAGCAGCTTCATCACCTCAGGGTCTGAAGCTTTCTTT. The genes are TRBV7-9 and TRBJ1-1, with a weak D call TRBD1 (5 bases). Deletions cut 3 bases from V and 6 bases from J, with 14 bases between. The CDR3 length is 14 residues. Germline loops: CDR1 SEHNR, CDR2 FQNEAQ (reference sequence). The whole variable domain, filled in from reference TRBV7-9 and TRBJ1-1, reads DTGVSQNPRHKITKRGQNVTFRCDPISEHNRLYWYRQTLGQGPEFLTYFQNEAQLEKSRLLSDRFSAERPKGSFSTLEIQRTEQGDSAMYLCASSFITSGSEAFFGQGTRLTVV.

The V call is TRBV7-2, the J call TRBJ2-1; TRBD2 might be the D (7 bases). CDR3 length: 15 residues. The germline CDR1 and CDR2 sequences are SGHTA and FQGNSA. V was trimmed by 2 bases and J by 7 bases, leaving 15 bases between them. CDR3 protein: CASSLRWGGPNEQFF. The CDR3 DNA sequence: TGTGCCAGCAGCTTAAGGTGGGGGGGGCCGAATGAGCAGTTCTTC. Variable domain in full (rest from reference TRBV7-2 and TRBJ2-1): GAGVSQSPSNKVTEKGKDVELRCDPISGHTALYWYRQSLGQGLEFLIYFQGNSAPDKSGLPSDRFSAERTGGSVSTLTIQRTQQEDSAVYLCASSLRWGGPNEQFFGPGTRLTVL.

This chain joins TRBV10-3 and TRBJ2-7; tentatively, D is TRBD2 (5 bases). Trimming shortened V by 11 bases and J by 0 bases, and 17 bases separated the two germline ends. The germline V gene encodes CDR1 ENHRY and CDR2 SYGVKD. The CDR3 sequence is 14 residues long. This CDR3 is CASQAGLGSYEQYF. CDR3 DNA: TGTGCCTCTCAGGCTGGACTGGGCTCCTACGAGCAGTACTTC.

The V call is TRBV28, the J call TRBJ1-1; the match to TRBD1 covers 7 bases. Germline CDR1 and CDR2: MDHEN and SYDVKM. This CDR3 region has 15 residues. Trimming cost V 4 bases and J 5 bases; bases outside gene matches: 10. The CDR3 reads CASSSPSTGRTEAFF. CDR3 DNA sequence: TGTGCCAGCAGTTCCCCCTCGACAGGGCGGACTGAAGCTTTCTTT.

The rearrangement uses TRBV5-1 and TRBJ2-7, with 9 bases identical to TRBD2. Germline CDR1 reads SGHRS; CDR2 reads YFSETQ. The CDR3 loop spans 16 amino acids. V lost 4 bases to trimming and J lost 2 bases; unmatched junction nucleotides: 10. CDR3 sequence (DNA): TGCGCCAGCAGCCCAGTTGCGGGACTAGCCCCCTACGAGCAGTACTTC. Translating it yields CASSPVAGLAPYEQYF.

In DNA form, the CDR3 reads TGTGCCAGCAGTTACTGGGGGACAGTGAATGAAGCTTTCTTT. The encoded protein is CASSYWGTVNEAFF. The chain carries TRBV6-6 and TRBJ1-1; 7 bases match TRBD1. V gave up 1 base and J gave up 7 bases; unmatched junction bases: 6. Germline lookup yields CDR1 MNHNY and CDR2 SVGAGI (reference sequence). The CDR3 is 14 amino acids.

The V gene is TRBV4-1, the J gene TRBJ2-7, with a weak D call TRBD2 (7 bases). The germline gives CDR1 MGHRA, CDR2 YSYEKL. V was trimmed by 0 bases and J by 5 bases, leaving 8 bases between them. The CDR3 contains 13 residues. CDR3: CASSQEGGDEQYF. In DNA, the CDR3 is TGCGCCAGCAGCCAAGAAGGGGGGGACGAGCAGTACTTC.

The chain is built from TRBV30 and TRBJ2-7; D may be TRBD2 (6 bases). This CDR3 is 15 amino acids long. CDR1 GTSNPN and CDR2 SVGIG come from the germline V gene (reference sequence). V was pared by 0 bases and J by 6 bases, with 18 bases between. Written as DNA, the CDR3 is TGTGCCTGGAGTGTGAGGCTAGCGAAGGTCTGCGAGCAGTACTTC. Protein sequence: CAWSVRLAKVCEQYF.

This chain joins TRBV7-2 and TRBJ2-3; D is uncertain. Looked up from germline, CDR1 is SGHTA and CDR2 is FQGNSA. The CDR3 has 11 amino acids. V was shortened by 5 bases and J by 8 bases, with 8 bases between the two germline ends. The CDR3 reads CASSPRGTQYF. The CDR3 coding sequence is TGTGCCAGCAGCCCCCGCGGTACGCAGTATTTT.

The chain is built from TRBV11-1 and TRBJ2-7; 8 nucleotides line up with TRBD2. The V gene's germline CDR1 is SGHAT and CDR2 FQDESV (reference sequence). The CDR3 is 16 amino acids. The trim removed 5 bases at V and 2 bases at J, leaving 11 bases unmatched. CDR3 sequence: CASSRPGLGEPYEQYF. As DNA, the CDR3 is TGTGCCAGCAGCCGACCGGGACTAGGAGAGCCCTACGAGCAGTACTTC.

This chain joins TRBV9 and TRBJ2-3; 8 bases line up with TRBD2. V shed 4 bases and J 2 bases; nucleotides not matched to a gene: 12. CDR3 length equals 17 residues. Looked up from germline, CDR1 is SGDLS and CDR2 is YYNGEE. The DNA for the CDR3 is TGTGCCAGCAGCAACTCCAGGGCGGGGGGCTTCACAGATACGCAGTATTTT. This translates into CASSNSRAGGFTDTQYF.

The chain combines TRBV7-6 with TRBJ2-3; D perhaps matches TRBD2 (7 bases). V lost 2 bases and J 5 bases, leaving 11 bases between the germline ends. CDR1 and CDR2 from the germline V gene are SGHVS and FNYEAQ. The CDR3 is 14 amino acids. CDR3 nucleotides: TGTGCCAGCAGCTTACGGGGGGCCGAAGATACGCAGTATTTT. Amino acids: CASSLRGAEDTQYF. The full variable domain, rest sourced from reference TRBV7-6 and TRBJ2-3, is GAGVSQSPRYKVTKRGQDVALRCDPISGHVSLYWYRQALGQGPEFLTYFNYEAQQDKSGLPNDRFSAERPEGSISTLTIQRTEQRDSAMYRCASSLRGAEDTQYFGPGTRLTVL.

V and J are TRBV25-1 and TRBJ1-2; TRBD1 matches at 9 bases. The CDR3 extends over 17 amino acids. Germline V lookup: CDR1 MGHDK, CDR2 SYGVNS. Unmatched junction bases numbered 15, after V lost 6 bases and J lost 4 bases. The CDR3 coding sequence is TGTGCCAGCAGCCCAGACCTGGGACAGGGAATCGGCTATGGCTACACCTTC. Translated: CASSPDLGQGIGYGYTF.

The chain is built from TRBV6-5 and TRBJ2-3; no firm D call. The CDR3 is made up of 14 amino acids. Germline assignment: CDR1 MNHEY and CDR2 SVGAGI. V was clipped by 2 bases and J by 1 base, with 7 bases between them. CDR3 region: CASSYRTGTDTQYF. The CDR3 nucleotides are TGTGCCAGCAGTTACCGCACGGGCACAGATACGCAGTATTTT.

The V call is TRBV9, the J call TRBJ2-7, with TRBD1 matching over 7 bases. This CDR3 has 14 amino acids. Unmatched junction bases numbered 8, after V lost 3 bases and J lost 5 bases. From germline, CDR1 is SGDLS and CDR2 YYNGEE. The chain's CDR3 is CASSAHRGSDEQYF. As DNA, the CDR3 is TGTGCCAGCAGCGCGCACAGGGGATCCGACGAGCAGTACTTC.

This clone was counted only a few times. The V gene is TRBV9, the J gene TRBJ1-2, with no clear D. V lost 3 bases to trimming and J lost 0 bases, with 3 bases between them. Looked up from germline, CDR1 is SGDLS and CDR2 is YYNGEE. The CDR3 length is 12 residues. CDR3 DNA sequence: TGTGCCAGCAGCGGGCCTAACTATGGCTACACCTTC. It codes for CASSGPNYGYTF.

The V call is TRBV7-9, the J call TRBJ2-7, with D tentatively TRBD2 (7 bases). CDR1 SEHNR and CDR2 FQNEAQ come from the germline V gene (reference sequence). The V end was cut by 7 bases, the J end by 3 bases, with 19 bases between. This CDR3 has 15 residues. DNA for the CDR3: TGTGCCAGCATTTTATGGGGGGGCAAAATCTACGAGCAGTACTTC. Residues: CASILWGGKIYEQYF. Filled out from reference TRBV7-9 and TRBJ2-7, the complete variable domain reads DTGVSQNPRHKITKRGQNVTFRCDPISEHNRLYWYRQTLGQGPEFLTYFQNEAQLEKSRLLSDRFSAERPKGSFSTLEIQRTEQGDSAMYLCASILWGGKIYEQYFGPGTRLTVT.

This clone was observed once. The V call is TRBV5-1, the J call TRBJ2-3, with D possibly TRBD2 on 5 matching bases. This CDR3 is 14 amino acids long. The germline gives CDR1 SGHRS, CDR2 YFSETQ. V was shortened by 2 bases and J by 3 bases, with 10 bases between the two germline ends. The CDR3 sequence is CASSFITGTDTQYF. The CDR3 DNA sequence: TGCGCCAGCAGCTTTATCACGGGGACAGATACGCAGTATTTT.

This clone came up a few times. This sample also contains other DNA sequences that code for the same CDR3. The CDR3 sequence is CASSEGTGYGYTF. As DNA, the CDR3 is TGTGCCAGCAGTGAAGGGACAGGCTATGGCTACACCTTC. The gene calls are TRBV2 and TRBJ1-2; 7 positions match TRBD1. Germline V lookup: CDR1 SNHLY, CDR2 FYNNEI. The CDR3 has 13 amino acids. The J segment lost 4 bases and the V segment lost 1 base, leaving 0 bases of the junction unmatched.

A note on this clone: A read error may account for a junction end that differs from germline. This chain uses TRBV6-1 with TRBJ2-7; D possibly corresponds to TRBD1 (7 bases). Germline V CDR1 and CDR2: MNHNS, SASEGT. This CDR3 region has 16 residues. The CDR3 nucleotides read TGTGCCAGCAGTGAAGCGGAGGGGACAGCCTCCTACGAGCAGTGCTTC. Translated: CASSEAEGTASYEQCF.

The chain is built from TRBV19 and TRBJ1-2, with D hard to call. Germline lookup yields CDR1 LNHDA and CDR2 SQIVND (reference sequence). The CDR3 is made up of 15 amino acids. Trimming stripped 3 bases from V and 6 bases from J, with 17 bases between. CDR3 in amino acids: CASSIPAILSHGYTF. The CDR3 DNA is TGTGCCAGTAGTATTCCCGCGATCTTAAGCCATGGCTACACCTTC.

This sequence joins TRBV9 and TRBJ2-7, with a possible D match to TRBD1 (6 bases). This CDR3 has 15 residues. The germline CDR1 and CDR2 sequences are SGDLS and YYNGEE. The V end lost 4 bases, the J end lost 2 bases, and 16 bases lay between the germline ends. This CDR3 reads CASSPTGFSAYEQYF. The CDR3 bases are TGTGCCAGCAGCCCGACAGGTTTTTCGGCCTACGAGCAGTACTTC.

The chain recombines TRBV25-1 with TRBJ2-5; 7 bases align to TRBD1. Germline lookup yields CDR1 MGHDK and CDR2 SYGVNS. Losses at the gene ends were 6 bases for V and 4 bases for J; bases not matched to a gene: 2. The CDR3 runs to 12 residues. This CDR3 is CASSTGVETQYF. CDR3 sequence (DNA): TGTGCCAGCAGCACAGGGGTAGAGACCCAGTACTTC. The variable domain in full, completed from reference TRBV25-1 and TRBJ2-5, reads EADIYQTPRYLVIGTGKKITLECSQTMGHDKMYWYQQDPGMELHLIHYSYGVNSTEKGDLSSESTVSRIRTEHFPLTLESARPSHTSQYLCASSTGVETQYFGPGTRLLVL.

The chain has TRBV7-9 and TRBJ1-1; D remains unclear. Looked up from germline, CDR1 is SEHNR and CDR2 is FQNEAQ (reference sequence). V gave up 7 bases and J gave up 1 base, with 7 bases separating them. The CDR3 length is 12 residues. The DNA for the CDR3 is TGTGCCAGCACCCTAGGGAACACTGAAGCTTTCTTT. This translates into CASTLGNTEAFF.